The 14 T cell receptor beta chains presented below share a single source sample, sequenced in a study of T cell responses to AZD1222 COVID-19 vaccine. Sequenced by immunoSEQ multiplex PCR; TCRdb stores in-frame clones only, minus some. Of about 140,000 clones in the sample, 92% are singletons; the top ten hold around 5.1%. This specimen consisted of peripheral blood, obtained on day 0 of AZD1222 vaccination. These receptors originate from an adult in good health.

Notes on this clone: At one boundary the junction diverges from the germline segment, which might be a read error. This chain joins TRBV5-4 and TRBJ1-2, with a weak D call TRBD1 (6 bases). CDR1 is SGHNT and CDR2 is YYREEE in the germline V gene (reference sequence). This CDR3 is 15 amino acids long. DNA for the CDR3: TGTGCCAGCAGCTTGTGGGGGCGAAGTAACTATGGCTACACTTTC. This encodes CASSLWGRSNYGYTF.

The chain combines TRBV19 with TRBJ1-2; no definite D call. The V and J ends lost 5 bases and 9 bases respectively, with 13 bases between them. CDR1 LNHDA and CDR2 SQIVND come from the germline V gene (reference sequence). The CDR3 covers 12 residues. CDR3 DNA: TGTGCCAGTAGTTATGGGCTCGGGAGCTACACCTTC. Residues: CASSYGLGSYTF.

CDR3 DNA sequence: TGTGCCAGCAGATCGGGGGTCGGAGATTCACCCCTCCACTTT. It codes for CASRSGVGDSPLHF. The chain couples TRBV6-5 to TRBJ1-6, with TRBD1 as a possible D gene (5 bases). The ends were cut back, 6 bases at V and 8 bases at J, with 14 bases in the middle. The CDR3 is 14 amino acids. Germline V gene sequence: CDR1 MNHEY, CDR2 SVGAGI.

The genes are TRBV15 and TRBJ2-2; 9 nucleotides agree with TRBD2. The germline V gene encodes CDR1 LNHNV and CDR2 YYDKDF (reference sequence). There are 14 residues in the CDR3. The ends lost 0 bases at V and 10 bases at J; junction bases unmatched: 3. CDR3 sequence reads: CATSRELAGSELFF. In nucleotides, the CDR3 is TGTGCCACCAGCAGAGAACTAGCGGGTTCGGAGCTGTTTTTT.

This clone is a singleton in its sample. V gene TRBV18 combines with J gene TRBJ1-4; D uncertain. V lost 2 bases, J lost 2 bases, and 12 bases lay in between. Germline CDR1 reads KGHSH; CDR2 reads LQKENI. This CDR3 has 16 residues. CDR3 region: CASSPDQGSTNEKLFF. DNA for the CDR3: TGTGCCAGCTCACCAGATCAAGGAAGCACTAATGAAAAACTGTTTTTT.

This sequence joins TRBV12-3 or TRBV12-4 and TRBJ2-3; D gene unclear. V was pared by 6 bases and J by 1 base, with 5 bases between. There are 12 residues in the CDR3. The CDR3 loop reads CASRWGTDTQYF. The CDR3 coding sequence is TGTGCCAGCAGATGGGGCACAGATACGCAGTATTTT.

The CDR3 loop reads CASSPTTSGGVHEQFF. CDR3 nucleotides: TGCGCCAGCAGCCCCACGACTAGCGGGGGGGTGCATGAGCAGTTCTTC. The genes are TRBV23-1 and TRBJ2-1; 14 nucleotides align to TRBD2. TRBV23-1 is noted as an ORF with a role that remains uncertain. Trimming removed 6 bases from V and 8 bases from J; junction bases left unmatched: 9. There are 16 residues in the CDR3.

The DNA of the CDR3 is TGTGCCAGTAGTCTAAACGATGGGACAGTAGATGGCTACACCTTC. It codes for CASSLNDGTVDGYTF. The V and J genes are TRBV19 and TRBJ1-2; TRBD1 agrees at 7 bases. After removal of 5 bases from V and 6 bases from J, the junction contained 12 bases not matched to a gene. CDR3 length equals 15 residues. Germline V CDR1 and CDR2: LNHDA, SQIVND (reference sequence).

In DNA, the CDR3 is TGTGCCAGCAGTTTATGGGCCGGGACAGGGGGCCGGAACAATCAGCCCCAGCATTTT. This codes for CASSLWAGTGGRNNQPQHF. This chain uses TRBV27 with TRBJ1-5; 12 bases align to TRBD1. Germline V gives CDR1 MNHEY, CDR2 SMNVEV (reference sequence). The CDR3 extends over 19 amino acids. The V gene end was trimmed by 1 base and the J gene end by 3 bases; junction bases not matched to a gene: 10.

V is TRBV13 and J is TRBJ2-2; TRBD1 agrees at 8 bases. Per germline, CDR1 PRHDT and CDR2 FYEKMQ (reference sequence). Germline trimming cut 6 bases from V and 0 bases from J; bases unmatched to any gene: 9. This CDR3 is built from 17 residues. This CDR3 reads CASRSLDRGANTGELFF. CDR3 sequence (DNA): TGTGCCAGCAGGAGCCTCGACAGGGGCGCGAACACCGGGGAGCTGTTTTTT.

V is TRBV7-6 and J is TRBJ1-4, with D tentatively TRBD1 (6 bases). The CDR3 consists of 17 residues. Between the trimmed V and J ends, which lost 5 bases and 8 bases, there was a span of 24 bases. Germline lookup yields CDR1 SGHVS and CDR2 FNYEAQ. The CDR3 DNA is TGTGCCAGCAGCCGGCCCATTACAGGGAGAGGGGACGAAAAACTGTTTTTT. Amino acid sequence: CASSRPITGRGDEKLFF.

V usage is TRBV10-3 and J usage is TRBJ1-5; maybe TRBD1 (6 bases). The CDR3 has 15 amino acids. V was cut by 8 bases and J by 0 bases, with 14 bases left in between. CDR1 is ENHRY and CDR2 is SYGVKD in the germline V gene. CDR3 amino acids: CAIGGRDNSNQPQHF. Written as DNA, the CDR3 is TGTGCCATCGGTGGTAGGGACAATAGCAATCAGCCCCAGCATTTT.

The chain combines TRBV3-1 (or the pseudogene TRBV3-2) with TRBJ1-4; possible D gene TRBD1, 6 bases. Germline V CDR1 and CDR2: LGHDT, YNNKEL (reference sequence). CDR3 length equals 16 residues. V was trimmed by 5 bases and J by 3 bases, leaving 16 bases between them. The CDR3 region has the DNA TGTGCCAGCAGCAAAAGGGGGGGTTCGGCTAATGAAAAACTGTTTTTT. Protein: CASSKRGGSANEKLFF.

This clone was detected only a few times. The chain recombines TRBV19 with TRBJ1-5, with D uncertain. Per the germline V gene, CDR1 is LNHDA and CDR2 is SQIVND (reference sequence). CDR3 length: 18 amino acids. Trimming cost V 5 bases and J 1 base, with 21 bases left between them. Here the CDR3 reads CASSVRVDASGSNQPQHF. CDR3 coding DNA: TGTGCCAGTAGTGTGAGGGTCGACGCGAGCGGGAGCAATCAGCCCCAGCATTTT.